A selection of T cell receptor beta chains follows, all from one sample in a study of blood T cells in healthy people across ages. TCRdb fed the 5' RACE reads into MiXCR, producing one record per CDR3 protein. The repertoire consists of about 780,000 distinct CDR3 sequences, with 55% to 65% occurring once and the leading ten covering roughly 26%. What was sequenced was blood. These receptors were taken from a man aged 30 to 39 in good health. CDR3s include the opening cysteine and the closing phenylalanine or tryptophan. D genes are given only for firm matches. Clone size is stated in some rows and not others, as once, few, many or a class when expanded.

TRBJ2-7 TRBV28 NA NA TGTGCCAGCAGTAGCCTTAACAGGGAGCCGAACTTATACGAGCAGTACTTC CASSSLNREPNLYEQYF
TRBJ1-6 TRBV7-9 NA NA TGTGCCAGCAGCTTAGGTGGGATCCATTCACCCCTCCACTTT CASSLGGIHSPLHF
TRBJ1-1 TRBV11-2 NA NA TGTGCCAGCAGACGGGACTCTGTTGGGACCGCTGAAGCTTTCTTT CASRRDSVGTAEAFF
TRBJ2-6 TRBV7-2 NA few TGTGCCAGCAGCCCCCTAATGGGAACCTCTGGGGCCAACGTCCTGACTTTC CASSPLMGTSGANVLTF
TRBJ2-7 TRBV5-1 NA few TGCGCCAGCAGCTTAAGCATAGGACGGGCCTCCTACGAGCAGTACTTC CASSLSIGRASYEQYF
TRBJ2-1 TRBV4-2 TRBD2 NA TGTGCCAGCAGCCAAGATATCGGGACTAGCTACCTGGGGTTCTTC CASSQDIGTSYLGFF
TRBJ2-7 TRBV10-3 NA once TGTGCCATCGGCCACAGGTTGTCCTACGAGCAGTACTTC CAIGHRLSYEQYF
TRBJ2-1 TRBV3-1 TRBD1 NA TGTGCCAGCAGCCCTGGCTGGACAGGGGACAATGAGCAGTTCTTC CASSPGWTGDNEQFF
TRBJ1-1 TRBV29-1 NA NA TGCAGCGTTGAATACGCTCCGGTAGATTTCTTT CSVEYAPVDFF
TRBJ2-7 TRBV14 NA NA TGTGCCAGCAGCCAAGAACCCGGTGTTACCTACGAGCAGTACTTC CASSQEPGVTYEQYF
TRBJ2-5 TRBV12-3/TRBV12-4 NA few TGTGCCAGCAGCTGGGGCAGGGGCCAAGAGACCCAGTACTTC CASSWGRGQETQYF
TRBJ2-1 TRBV4-3 NA NA TGCGCCAGCAGCCAAGTCTACGGGAACAATGAGCAGTTCTTC CASSQVYGNNEQFF
TRBJ1-4 TRBV6-5 TRBD1 NA TGTGCCAGCAGTTCCCCTGGTCAGGGGGGTCCTGAAAAACTGTTTTTT CASSSPGQGGPEKLFF
TRBJ2-7 TRBV7-6 NA NA TGTGCCAGCAGCTTAGTGGCGGACGAGCAGTACTTC CASSLVADEQYF
TRBJ2-7 TRBV30 TRBD1 NA TGTGCCTGGAGTCCACTGACAGGGGGCAATGAGCAGTACTTC CAWSPLTGGNEQYF
TRBJ2-1 TRBV5-4 NA few TGTGCCAGCAGCTTGATGTCTTGGGATTACAATGAGCAGTTCTTC CASSLMSWDYNEQFF
TRBJ1-5 TRBV12-3/TRBV12-4 NA NA TGTGCCAGCAGTGCACCTTCCCGTGGGAGCAATCAGCCCCAGCATTTT CASSAPSRGSNQPQHF
TRBJ2-3 TRBV20-1 NA NA TGCAGTGCTAGAGTCAGCTCAGGGACGCAGTATTTT CSARVSSGTQYF
TRBJ2-7 TRBV28 TRBD1 once TGTGCCAGCAGTATCCGACAGGGCGTCGACGAGCAGTACTTC CASSIRQGVDEQYF
TRBJ1-6 TRBV28 NA NA TGTGCCAGCAGTCCCGGGGGAACAGAGCGGATTTATTCACCCCTCCACTTT CASSPGGTERIYSPLHF
TRBJ2-7 TRBV24-1 NA NA TGTGCCACCAGTGGGGGAGGGGGCTCCCTCTCCTACGAGCAGTACTTC CATSGGGGSLSYEQYF
TRBJ2-7 TRBV20-1 NA NA TGCAGTGCCATTTGGGAGGGGGGCCCACACTACGAGCAGTACTTC CSAIWEGGPHYEQYF
TRBJ1-4 TRBV6-6 NA NA TGTGCCAGCAGGAAAGGAAACACAGGGATGGGTGAAAAACTGTTTTTT CASRKGNTGMGEKLFF
TRBJ2-1 TRBV20-1 NA NA TGCAGTGCTAGGGACGGCAGCTCCTACAATGAGCAGTTCTTC CSARDGSSYNEQFF
TRBJ2-7 TRBV6-5 NA few TGTGCCAGCAGTTACAGGCAGGGGACCTACGAGCAGTACTTC CASSYRQGTYEQYF
TRBJ2-2 TRBV6-5 NA NA TGTGCCAGCAGTTATAAGCTCACCGGGGAGCTGTTTTTT CASSYKLTGELFF
TRBJ2-3 TRBV28 NA NA TGTGCCAGCAGCGAGTCGGGCGGGACAGATACGCAGTATTTT CASSESGGTDTQYF
TRBJ2-3 TRBV27 NA NA TGTGCCAGCAAACCGGTTCTTCAACCCACAGATACGCAGTATTTT CASKPVLQPTDTQYF
TRBJ2-3 TRBV20-1 NA few TGCAGTGCCCGTAGCGGGACAGACCTCACAGATACGCAGTATTTT CSARSGTDLTDTQYF
TRBJ1-6 TRBV28 NA NA TGTGCCAGCAGTTTTCGGCAGGCCAGCGCCTATAATTCACCCCTCCACTTT CASSFRQASAYNSPLHF
TRBJ2-1 TRBV28 TRBD2 NA TGTGCAACCGGGACTAGGTACTACGAGCAGTTCTTC CATGTRYYEQFF
TRBJ2-5 TRBV3-1 TRBD2 NA TGTGCCAGCAGCCAGGTCCCTACGCGAGGTAGCGGGGGTCACCAAGAGACCCAGTACTTC CASSQVPTRGSGGHQETQYF
TRBJ1-4 TRBV20-1 TRBD1 NA TGCAGTGCTAGTATACCGGGACAGTTAGGTGAAAAACTGTTTTTT CSASIPGQLGEKLFF
TRBJ2-3 TRBV7-2 NA few TGTGCCAGTAGGCCCCAGATCACAGATACGCAGTATTTT CASRPQITDTQYF
TRBJ2-3 TRBV11-2 NA NA TGTGCCAGCAGTATTGGAGCAGGCTTTGGCACAGATACGCAGTATTTT CASSIGAGFGTDTQYF
TRBJ1-2 TRBV12-3/TRBV12-4 NA NA TGTGCCAGCAGTTTCCCCCCGGGGGAGAAGATACGTGGCTACACCTTC CASSFPPGEKIRGYTF
TRBJ2-3 TRBV2 TRBD2 once TGTGCCAGCAGACAACTAGCGGCCCCCACAGATACGCAGTATTTT CASRQLAAPTDTQYF
TRBJ1-5 TRBV12-3/TRBV12-4 NA NA TGTGCCAGCAGTTTGAATAACGGAAATCAGCCCCAGCATTTT CASSLNNGNQPQHF
TRBJ2-1 TRBV20-1 TRBD2 NA TGCAGTGCTAGAGTGCCGGGACTAGCGGGCCCACCCTACAATGAGCAGTTCTTC CSARVPGLAGPPYNEQFF
TRBJ2-5 TRBV19 NA NA TGTGCCAGTAGTATAACGGGGATAGAGACCCAGTACTTC CASSITGIETQYF
TRBJ2-1 TRBV6-5 NA NA TGTGCCAGCGGGGGGACTGGCCCCTACAATGAGCAGTTCTTC CASGGTGPYNEQFF
TRBJ2-4 TRBV7-2 NA NA TGTGCCAGCAGCTTAGAGCCGGGTGAAAACATTCAGTACTTC CASSLEPGENIQYF
TRBJ2-3 TRBV7-3 TRBD2 NA TGTGCCAGCAGCTCCCAAGCGGGGGGGGGCACAGATACGCAGTATTTT CASSSQAGGGTDTQYF
TRBJ2-1 TRBV7-3 TRBD2 NA TGTGCCAGCAGCTCGAATAGCGGGGGGGCCTACAATGGGCAGTTCTTC CASSSNSGGAYNGQFF
TRBJ2-7 TRBV12-3/TRBV12-4 TRBD2 NA TGTGCCAGCAGTTTAAGGAGCGGGGGGCTAAAAAACAATGAGCAGTACTTC CASSLRSGGLKNNEQYF
TRBJ1-5 TRBV7-2 NA NA TGTGCCAGCAGCCCTCGAAACAGCAATCAGCCCCAGCATTTT CASSPRNSNQPQHF
TRBJ2-6 TRBV9 TRBD2 NA TGTGCCAGCAGCGTGGGGACTACTACTGGGGCCAACGTCCTGACTTTC CASSVGTTTGANVLTF
TRBJ1-2 TRBV7-9 NA NA TGTGCCGGCAGCTTAAGTGGAAATGGCTACACCTTC CAGSLSGNGYTF
TRBJ2-1 TRBV4-3 NA few TGCGCCAGCAGCCAAGCCAACGGGGCTTATGAGCAGTTCTTC CASSQANGAYEQFF
TRBJ2-7 TRBV3-1 TRBD1 NA TGTGCCAGCAGCCAAGCCCGAGGGGGACAGGGGGTCTACGAGCAGTACTTC CASSQARGGQGVYEQYF
TRBJ2-5 TRBV3-1 TRBD1 NA TGTGCCAGCAACCGGGACAGGGGTGGTGAGCAGTACTTC CASNRDRGGEQYF
TRBJ2-3 TRBV2 NA NA TGTGCCAGCAGTGGAGGTCCCCCCATCACAGATACGCAGTATTTT CASSGGPPITDTQYF
TRBJ2-1 TRBV29-1 TRBD2 NA TGCAGCGTTGACGAGGTAGCGGGGGGGAATGAGCAGTTCTTC CSVDEVAGGNEQFF
TRBJ2-5 TRBV6-2/TRBV6-3 NA NA TGTGCCAGCAGTTACTTCGAAGGACAGTGGACGGAAGAGACCCAGTACTTC CASSYFEGQWTEETQYF
TRBJ1-2 TRBV29-1 TRBD1 NA TGCAGCGTTACCCGGGACAGGGGGCCGAACTATGGCTACACCTTC CSVTRDRGPNYGYTF
TRBJ2-5 TRBV7-9 NA NA TGTGCCGCGGACCCCGGCGAAGAGACCCAGTACTTC CAADPGEETQYF